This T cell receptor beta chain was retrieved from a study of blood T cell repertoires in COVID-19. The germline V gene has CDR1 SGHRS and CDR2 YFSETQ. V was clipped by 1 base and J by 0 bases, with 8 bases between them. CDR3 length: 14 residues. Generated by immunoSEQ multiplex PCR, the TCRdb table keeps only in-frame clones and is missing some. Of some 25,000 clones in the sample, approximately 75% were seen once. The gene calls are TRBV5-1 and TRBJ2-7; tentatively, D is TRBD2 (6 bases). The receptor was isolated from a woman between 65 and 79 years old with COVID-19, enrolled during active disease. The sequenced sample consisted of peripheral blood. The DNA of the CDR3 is TGCGCCAGCAGCTTGTGGGGACTCTCCTACGAGCAGTACTTC. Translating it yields CASSLWGLSYEQYF.